The 8 T cell receptor beta chains given below trace back to one sample, sequenced in a study of blood T cell repertoires in COVID-19. The assay was immunoSEQ multiplex PCR, and TCRdb's table has in-frame clones only and misses some. The repertoire holds about 83,000 clones, with 87% as singletons. The sample comprised peripheral blood. The source of these receptors is a woman aged 50 to 60 with active or convalescent COVID-19.

This chain connects TRBV7-3 to TRBJ2-1; the match to TRBD2 covers 7 bases. This CDR3 spans 14 amino acids. With V trimmed by 0 bases and J by 8 bases, 4 bases remained unmatched. The germline V gene encodes CDR1 SGHTA and CDR2 FQGTGA. CDR3 DNA: TGTGCCAGCAGCTTAACGGGGGGGAGCGATGAGCAGTTCTTC. It encodes CASSLTGGSDEQFF.

V usage is TRBV6-6 and J usage is TRBJ1-2; TRBD1 agrees at 8 bases. The germline V gene has CDR1 MNHNY and CDR2 SVGAGI (reference sequence). CDR3 length equals 15 residues. Trimming at V came to 2 bases and at J to 6 bases, leaving 8 bases not matched to a gene. CDR3 sequence reads: CASSYTPDRGDGYTF. In nucleotides, the CDR3 is TGTGCCAGCAGTTACACCCCTGACAGGGGTGATGGCTACACCTTC.

V gene TRBV2 combines with J gene TRBJ1-1; D uncertain. CDR1 is SNHLY, CDR2 FYNNEI, per germline. The CDR3 loop spans 13 amino acids. The V end was cut by 3 bases, the J end by 1 base, with 6 bases between. CDR3 in DNA: TGTGCCAGCAGTGATCAGGAGAACACTGAAGCTTTCTTT. Translation: CASSDQENTEAFF.

The rearrangement joins TRBV30 to TRBJ2-6; 12 bases fit TRBD1. The ends lost 5 bases at V and 0 bases at J; junction bases unmatched: 11. The V gene's germline CDR1 is GTSNPN and CDR2 SVGIG (reference sequence). The CDR3 loop spans 19 amino acids. In DNA, the CDR3 is TGTGCCTGGGAGGGACAGGGGGCGACAGACCGCTCTGGGGCCAACGTCCTGACTTTC. Protein sequence: CAWEGQGATDRSGANVLTF.

The rearrangement uses TRBV19 and TRBJ2-7; a possible D gene is TRBD2 (6 bases). V was trimmed by 6 bases and J by 2 bases, leaving 11 bases between them. Germline V gene sequence: CDR1 LNHDA, CDR2 SQIVND (reference sequence). CDR3 size: 13 residues. Here the CDR3 DNA reads TGTGCCAGTAGCACGACTAGTACCTACGAGCAGTACTTC. This codes for CASSTTSTYEQYF. The variable domain in full, completed from reference TRBV19 and TRBJ2-7, reads DGGITQSPKYLFRKEGQNVTLSCEQNLNHDAMYWYRQDPGQGLRLIYYSQIVNDFQKGDIAEGYSVSREKKESFPLTVTSAQKNPTAFYLCASSTTSTYEQYFGPGTRLTVT.

This rearrangement joins TRBV7-9 to TRBJ1-1, with unresolved D. Trimming pared 5 bases from V and 5 bases from J, leaving 6 bases between. This CDR3 has 11 residues. CDR1 and CDR2 from the germline V gene are SEHNR and FQNEAQ (reference sequence). The CDR3 DNA follows: TGTGCCAGCAGCCCGAGTACTGAAGCTTTCTTT. Protein product: CASSPSTEAFF.

The chain has TRBV19 and TRBJ1-1, with 10 nucleotides matching TRBD1. In germline, CDR1 is LNHDA, CDR2 SQIVND (reference sequence). The V segment lost 4 bases and the J segment 4 bases; nucleotides outside the gene matches: 3. The CDR3 contains 14 residues. CDR3 sequence reads: CASSKRDRGTEAFF. DNA of the CDR3: TGTGCCAGTAGTAAGCGGGACAGGGGCACTGAAGCTTTCTTT.

The rearrangement joins TRBV5-5 to TRBJ1-1; 10 bases map to TRBD1. The CDR3 is 14 amino acids. From germline, CDR1 is SGHKS and CDR2 YYEKEE (reference sequence). With 3 bases clipped from V and 1 base from J, the junction kept 0 bases outside the gene matches. The CDR3 DNA reads TGTGCCAGCAGCTGGGACAGGGGGAACACTGAAGCTTTCTTT. Protein sequence: CASSWDRGNTEAFF.